This T cell receptor beta chain was identified during a study of T-cell reconstitution after alpha-beta-depleted transplantation in children. Study conclusions and caveats: T cells produced anew were the main source of T-cell counts and diversity one year after transplant. It was reported that alpha-beta T cells came from several hundred expanded graft clones (about two months after transplant). In some patients, recipient T cells and intrathymic progenitors surviving conditioning explained high day-60 diversity.

TCRbeta library preparation incorporated unique molecular identifiers. Each CDR3 protein is one row after TCRdb ran MiXCR on the PCR reads. The data contain about 340,000 distinct CDR3 sequences, roughly 15% of them singletons. Deletions cut 4 bases from V and 7 bases from J, with 14 bases between. Germline CDR1 reads MNHNS; CDR2 reads SASEGT. The CDR3 totals 13 residues. This clonotype appeared a single time. Its antigen is undetermined. The starting material was PBMCs, mostly from graft donor cells, obtained 360 days after TCRalphabeta/CD19-depleted stem cell transplant. This TCR was recovered from a male patient between 2 and 10 years old who had a stem cell transplant for acute lymphoblastic leukemia, so the T cells may come from the graft donor. V gene TRBV6-1 combines with J gene TRBJ2-7; tentative D call: TRBD2 (6 bases). CDR3 nucleotide sequence: TGTGCCAGCAGTGCCGGGGGTGGTCGGGAGCAGTACTTC. Translated, it gives CASSAGGGREQYF.